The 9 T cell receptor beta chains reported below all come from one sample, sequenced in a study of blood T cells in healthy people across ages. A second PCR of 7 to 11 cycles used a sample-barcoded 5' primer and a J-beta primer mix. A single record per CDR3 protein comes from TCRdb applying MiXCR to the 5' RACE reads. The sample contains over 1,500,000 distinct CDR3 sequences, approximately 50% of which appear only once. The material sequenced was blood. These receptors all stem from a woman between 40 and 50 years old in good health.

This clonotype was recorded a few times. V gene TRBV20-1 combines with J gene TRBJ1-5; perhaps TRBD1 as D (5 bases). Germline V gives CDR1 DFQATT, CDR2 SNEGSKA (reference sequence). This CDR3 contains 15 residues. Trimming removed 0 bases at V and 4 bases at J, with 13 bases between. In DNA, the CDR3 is TGCAGTGCTAGAGAACAGGATACTACGAATCAGCCCCAGCATTTT. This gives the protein CSAREQDTTNQPQHF.

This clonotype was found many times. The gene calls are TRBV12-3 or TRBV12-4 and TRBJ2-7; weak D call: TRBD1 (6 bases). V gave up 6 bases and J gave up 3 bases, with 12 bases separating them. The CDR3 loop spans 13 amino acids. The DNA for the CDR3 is TGTGCCAGCAGCCAAGGGGGTAACTACGAGCAGTACTTC. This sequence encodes CASSQGGNYEQYF.

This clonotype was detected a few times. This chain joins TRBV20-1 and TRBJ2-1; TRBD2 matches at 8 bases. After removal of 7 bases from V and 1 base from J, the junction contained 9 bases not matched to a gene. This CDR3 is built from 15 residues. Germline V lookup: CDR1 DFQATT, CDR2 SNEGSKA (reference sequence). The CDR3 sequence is CSVEVGLGSYNEQFF. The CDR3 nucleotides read TGCAGTGTTGAGGTGGGACTAGGATCCTACAATGAGCAGTTCTTC.

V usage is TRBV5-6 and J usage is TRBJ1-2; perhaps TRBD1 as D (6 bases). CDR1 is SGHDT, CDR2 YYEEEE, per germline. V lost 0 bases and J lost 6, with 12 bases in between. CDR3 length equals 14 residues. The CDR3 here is CASSLGGGLNGYTF. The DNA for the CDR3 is TGTGCCAGCAGCTTGGGCGGGGGCCTAAATGGCTACACCTTC.

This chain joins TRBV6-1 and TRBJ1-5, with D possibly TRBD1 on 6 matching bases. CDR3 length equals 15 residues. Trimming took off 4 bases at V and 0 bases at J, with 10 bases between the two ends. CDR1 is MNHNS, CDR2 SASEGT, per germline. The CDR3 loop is CASSGGTTSNQPQHF. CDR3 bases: TGTGCCAGCAGTGGCGGGACAACTAGCAATCAGCCCCAGCATTTT.

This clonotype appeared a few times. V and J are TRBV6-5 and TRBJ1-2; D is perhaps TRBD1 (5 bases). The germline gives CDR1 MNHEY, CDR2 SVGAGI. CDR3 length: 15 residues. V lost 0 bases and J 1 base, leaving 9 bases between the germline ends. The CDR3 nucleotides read TGTGCCAGCAGTTACTCGAGGGGCAGTAACTATGGCTACACCTTC. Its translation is CASSYSRGSNYGYTF.

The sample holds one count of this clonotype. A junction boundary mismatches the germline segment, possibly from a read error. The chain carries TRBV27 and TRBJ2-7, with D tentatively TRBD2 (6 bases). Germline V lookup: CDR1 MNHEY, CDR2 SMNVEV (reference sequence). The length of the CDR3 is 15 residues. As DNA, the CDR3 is TGTGCCAGCAGAGTGACGGCGGGGCCCCCCTACGGGCAGTACTTC. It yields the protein CASRVTAGPPYGQYF.

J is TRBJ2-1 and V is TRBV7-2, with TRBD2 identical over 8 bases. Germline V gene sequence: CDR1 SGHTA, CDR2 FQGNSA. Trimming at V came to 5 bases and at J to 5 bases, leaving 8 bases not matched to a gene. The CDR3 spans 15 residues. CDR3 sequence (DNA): TGTGCCAGCAGCCAATATCGGGGGGGACACAATGAGCAGTTCTTC. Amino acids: CASSQYRGGHNEQFF.

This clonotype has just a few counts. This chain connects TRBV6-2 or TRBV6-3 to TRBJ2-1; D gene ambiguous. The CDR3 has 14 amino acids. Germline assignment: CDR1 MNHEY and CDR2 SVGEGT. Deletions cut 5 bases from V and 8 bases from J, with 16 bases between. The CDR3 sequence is CASSETARAHEQFF. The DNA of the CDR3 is TGTGCCAGCAGTGAAACGGCTAGGGCCCATGAGCAGTTCTTC.